These 21 T cell receptor beta chains were all obtained from the same sample, sequenced in a study of PD-L1 blockade in urothelial cancer (dated by TCRdb to between 2016 and 2019). Libraries came from the immunoSEQ multiplex PCR assay. The clones in this table, taken by TCRdb from immuneACCESS, are in-frame only. Not every clone is retained; where verified, under half of the shortfall comes from an unresolved V gene, and the cause of the rest is unknown. This sample holds 35,000 to 50,000 clones; about four fifths were observed only once. 2.7% of the sample goes to the ten largest clones. This material consisted of PBMCs, taken around atezolizumab (anti-PD-L1) treatment. Receptors originate from a man between 65 and 85 years old with urothelial cancer.

This rearrangement joins TRBV5-8 to TRBJ1-4; 9 positions agree with TRBD1. With 3 bases clipped from V and 8 bases from J, the junction kept 5 bases outside the gene matches. CDR3 size: 14 residues. In germline, CDR1 is SGHTS, CDR2 YDEGEE. CDR3 sequence (DNA): TGTGCCAGCAGCTCACAGGGGGCAAGGGAAAAACTGTTTTTT. It encodes CASSSQGAREKLFF.

On this clone itself: The junction shows a germline mismatch at one end, possibly a read error. The V gene is TRBV18, the J gene TRBJ1-5; D gene unclear. There are 15 residues in the CDR3. Germline loops: CDR1 KGHSH, CDR2 LQKENI. The CDR3 sequence is CASSAPGILNQPQHF. CDR3 nucleotides: TGTGCCAGCTCAGCACCCGGTATTCTGAATCAGCCCCAGCATTTT.

As DNA, the CDR3 is TGCGCCAGCAGCTCGACAGGGGAGCTTGCTCAGCCCCAGCATTTT. This sequence encodes CASSSTGELAQPQHF. The chain is built from TRBV5-1 and TRBJ1-5, with 8 positions matching TRBD1. Per germline, CDR1 SGHRS and CDR2 YFSETQ. The trim removed 3 bases at V and 6 bases at J, leaving 8 bases unmatched. This CDR3 region has 15 residues.

This chain connects TRBV28 to TRBJ1-2; 8 bases line up with TRBD1. The germline gives CDR1 MDHEN, CDR2 SYDVKM. With V trimmed by 2 bases and J by 4 bases, 3 bases remained unmatched. The CDR3 has 14 amino acids. The CDR3 loop is CASSLGTGPYGYTF. The CDR3 bases are TGTGCCAGCAGTTTAGGGACAGGACCCTATGGCTACACCTTC.

The V and J genes are TRBV5-5 and TRBJ2-7; D gene ambiguous. Per the germline V gene, CDR1 is SGHKS and CDR2 is YYEKEE (reference sequence). This CDR3 is built from 13 residues. V lost 4 bases to trimming and J lost 5 bases, with 13 bases between them. Here the CDR3 reads CASSPTGIDEQYF. CDR3 DNA: TGTGCCAGCAGCCCAACCGGTATTGACGAGCAGTACTTC.

This clone was seen just once. The chain joins TRBV12-5 to TRBJ2-1; unclear D gene. Trimming shortened V by 1 base and J by 3 bases, and 16 bases separated the two germline ends. The CDR3 is made up of 17 amino acids. The V gene's germline CDR1 is LGHNT and CDR2 FRNRAP. The CDR3 nucleotides read TGTGCTAGTGGTTTGGCCTCTTCATGGCTAGGCTACAATGAGCAGTTCTTC. Protein: CASGLASSWLGYNEQFF.

This sequence joins TRBV2 and TRBJ1-2, with TRBD1 matching over 7 bases. The V gene end was trimmed by 0 bases and the J gene end by 5 bases; junction bases not matched to a gene: 3. Germline loops: CDR1 SNHLY, CDR2 FYNNEI. This CDR3 spans 14 amino acids. Here the CDR3 DNA reads TGTGCCAGCAGTGAAGCCGGGACAGCTTATGGCTACACCTTC. Residues: CASSEAGTAYGYTF.

Here the CDR3 DNA reads TGTGCCAGCAGCTCTGGACTAGCGGAGGAGGAGACCCAGTACTTC. It yields the protein CASSSGLAEEETQYF. This chain connects TRBV5-4 to TRBJ2-5, with 10 bases matching TRBD2. This CDR3 comprises 15 residues. After removal of 3 bases from V and 5 bases from J, the junction contained 7 bases not matched to a gene. Germline CDR1 SGHNT, CDR2 YYREEE (reference sequence). The whole variable domain, remainder taken from reference TRBV5-4 and TRBJ2-5, is ETGVTQSPTHLIKTRGQQVTLRCSSQSGHNTVSWYQQALGQGPQFIFQYYREEENGRGNFPPRFSGLQFPNYSSELNVNALELDDSALYLCASSSGLAEEETQYFGPGTRLLVL.

The chain uses TRBV11-1 and TRBJ2-3; 8 bases match TRBD1. Germline CDR1 reads SGHAT; CDR2 reads FQDESV (reference sequence). The ends lost 5 bases at V and 4 bases at J; junction bases unmatched: 17. The CDR3 is 18 residues long. DNA of the CDR3: TGTGCCAGCAGCCTGAACCCGACAGGGGCGGCGGTCGCAGATACGCAGTATTTT. Its protein product is CASSLNPTGAAVADTQYF.

In regard to this clone: Other nucleotide sequences from this sample produce the same CDR3. The genes are TRBV2 and TRBJ2-1; D gene uncertain. The CDR3 consists of 11 residues. Per germline, CDR1 SNHLY and CDR2 FYNNEI. V was trimmed by 4 bases and J by 7 bases, leaving 5 bases between them. The CDR3 DNA reads as TGTGCCAGCAGTGGGCAGAATGAGCAGTTCTTC. Translation: CASSGQNEQFF.

The rearrangement links TRBV7-8 to TRBJ2-7, with 11 bases that match TRBD1. Germline assignment: CDR1 SGHVS and CDR2 FQNEAQ. CDR3 size: 16 residues. The trim removed 0 bases at V and 2 bases at J, leaving 3 bases unmatched. In DNA, the CDR3 is TGTGCCAGCAGCTTAGCTCCGGGACAGGGGGCCTACGAGCAGTACTTC. Its translation is CASSLAPGQGAYEQYF.

The J gene is TRBJ1-2, the V gene TRBV5-1; TRBD1 agrees at 9 bases. J lost 5 bases, V lost 4 bases, and 9 bases had no gene match. CDR1 and CDR2 from the germline V gene are SGHRS and YFSETQ. The CDR3 covers 15 residues. The DNA of the CDR3 is TGCGCCAGCAGCCCCACCCGGGACAGGGATTATGGCTACACCTTC. Translation: CASSPTRDRDYGYTF. Using reference TRBV5-1 and TRBJ1-2 for the parts outside the CDR3, the full variable domain is KAGVTQTPRYLIKTRGQQVTLSCSPISGHRSVSWYQQTPGQGLQFLFEYFSETQRNKGNFPGRFSGRQFSNSRSEMNVSTLELGDSALYLCASSPTRDRDYGYTFGSGTRLTVV.

The V call is TRBV7-2, the J call TRBJ2-7, with D hard to call. CDR1 is SGHTA, CDR2 FQGNSA, per germline. The CDR3 has 12 residues. Trimming cost V 2 bases and J 5 bases, with 7 bases left between them. For the CDR3, the DNA is TGTGCCAGCAGCTTATCGAGGCACGAGCAGTACTTC. Translated: CASSLSRHEQYF.

The rearrangement joins TRBV28 to TRBJ2-2; D is unclear. In germline, CDR1 is MDHEN, CDR2 SYDVKM. This CDR3 spans 12 amino acids. V lost 3 bases to trimming and J lost 6 bases, with 5 bases between them. CDR3 loop: CASSLSAGELFF. In DNA, the CDR3 is TGTGCCAGCAGTTTGAGTGCCGGGGAGCTGTTTTTT. Full variable domain (outside the CDR3, taken from reference TRBV28 and TRBJ2-2): DVKVTQSSRYLVKRTGEKVFLECVQDMDHENMFWYRQDPGLGLRLIYFSYDVKMKEKGDIPEGYSVSREKKERFSLILESASTNQTSMYLCASSLSAGELFFGEGSRLTVL.

The CDR3 DNA reads as TGTGCCAGTAGTAAACCGGGACAGGGGTACAATCAGCCCCAGCATTTT. Its protein product is CASSKPGQGYNQPQHF. The chain employs TRBV19 and TRBJ1-5; 10 bases fit TRBD1. Germline V gives CDR1 LNHDA, CDR2 SQIVND (reference sequence). CDR3 length: 16 amino acids. Unmatched junction bases numbered 6, after V lost 4 bases and J lost 3 bases.

The rearrangement uses TRBV15 and TRBJ2-3; D is undetermined. This CDR3 spans 14 amino acids. V lost 5 bases to trimming and J lost 5 bases, with 14 bases between them. Germline CDR1 LNHNV, CDR2 YYDKDF (reference sequence). Here the CDR3 reads CATSEVALRDTQYF. The CDR3 nucleotides read TGTGCCACCAGCGAGGTAGCCCTAAGAGATACGCAGTATTTT.

This clone has a single count. The chain recombines TRBV19 with TRBJ2-3, with a tentative D call TRBD2 (6 bases). V was pared by 3 bases and J by 2 bases, with 12 bases between. The CDR3 spans 15 residues. Germline V gene data show CDR1 as LNHDA and CDR2 as SQIVND (reference sequence). In DNA form, the CDR3 reads TGTGCCAGTAGTATTTCGGGAGCCCTCACAGATACGCAGTATTTT. This gives the protein CASSISGALTDTQYF.

This chain connects TRBV6-1 to TRBJ1-1, with D possibly matching TRBD1 (5 bases). The ends were cut back, 6 bases at V and 7 bases at J, with 21 bases in the middle. The germline V gene encodes CDR1 MNHNS and CDR2 SASEGT. The CDR3 sequence is 15 residues long. The CDR3 DNA reads as TGTGCCAGCAGGGAAACCCTTTTCGGGGGGATTGAAGCTTTCTTT. Translated: CASRETLFGGIEAFF.

In its sample, this clone was seen once. The V call is TRBV27, the J call TRBJ2-3; D possibly corresponds to TRBD1 (6 bases). V was clipped by 6 bases and J by 5 bases, with 15 bases between them. The germline V gene has CDR1 MNHEY and CDR2 SMNVEV (reference sequence). This CDR3 contains 14 residues. This CDR3 is CASRQGPAVDTQYF. The DNA of the CDR3 is TGTGCCAGCAGACAGGGCCCGGCAGTAGATACGCAGTATTTT.

The chain uses TRBV19 and TRBJ2-3; 12 bases are a match to TRBD1. The CDR3 covers 16 residues. After removal of 5 bases from V and 5 bases from J, the junction contained 8 bases not matched to a gene. Germline CDR1 LNHDA, CDR2 SQIVND (reference sequence). CDR3 bases: TGTGCCAGTAGTTTGACCGGGACAGGGGGCGGAGATACGCAGTATTTT. Its translation: CASSLTGTGGGDTQYF.

This chain joins TRBV14 and TRBJ1-1; 8 bases line up with TRBD1. CDR1 and CDR2 from the germline V gene are SGHDN and FVKESK. CDR3 length equals 16 residues. The trim removed 1 base at V and 1 base at J, leaving 5 bases unmatched. CDR3 DNA: TGTGCCAGCAGCCAAGCCCGGACAGGGAGGAACACTGAAGCTTTCTTT. Its translation: CASSQARTGRNTEAFF.